This T cell receptor beta chain was captured by sequencing in a study of T cells after yellow fever vaccination. TCRdb called the 5' RACE reads again in MiXCR, with one record for every CDR3 protein. Of fewer than 350,000 distinct CDR3 sequences listed, 8.7% were seen once; the top ten hold more than 15%. This CDR3 has 14 amino acids. Germline V lookup: CDR1 SGDLS, CDR2 YYNGEE. V lost 2 bases to trimming and J lost 2 bases, with 9 bases between them. The TCR comes from a man between 18 and 29 years old who received the YFV17D yellow fever vaccine. The rearrangement joins TRBV9 to TRBJ2-3; D ambiguous. The starting material was PBMCs, obtained on the day of the first yellow fever vaccination. The CDR3, as DNA: TGTGCCAGCAGCGTGAGCCCAGACACAGATACGCAGTATTTT. Its translation: CASSVSPDTDTQYF.